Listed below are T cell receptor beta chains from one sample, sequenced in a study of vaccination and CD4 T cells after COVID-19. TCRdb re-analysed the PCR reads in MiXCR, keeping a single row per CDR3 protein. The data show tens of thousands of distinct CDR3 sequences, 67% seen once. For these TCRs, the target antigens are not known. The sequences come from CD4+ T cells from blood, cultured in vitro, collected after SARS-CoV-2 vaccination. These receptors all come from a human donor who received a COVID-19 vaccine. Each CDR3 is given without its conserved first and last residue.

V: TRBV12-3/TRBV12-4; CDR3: ASNKGSSTEAF
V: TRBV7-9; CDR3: ASSLGGGTEAF
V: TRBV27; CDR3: ASSLWSQETQY
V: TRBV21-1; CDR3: ASSNNRKGQDNTGELF
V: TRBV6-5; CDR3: ASSYSGSGHQPQH
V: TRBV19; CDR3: ASSIRTGVYNEQF
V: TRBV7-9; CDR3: ASSFGRTGPRTTNEKLF
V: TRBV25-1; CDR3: ASSEYRNTGELF
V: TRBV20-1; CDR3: SARGTSGAETQY
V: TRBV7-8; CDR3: ASAGDTDTQY
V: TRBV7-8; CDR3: ASSQTSGDSYNEQF
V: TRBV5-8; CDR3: ASSLSGLRGTGELF
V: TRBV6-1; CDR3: ASTGDGQRGNSPLH
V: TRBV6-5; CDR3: ASSLNSGVATYEQY
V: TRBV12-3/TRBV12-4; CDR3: ASSLSLDRTDTQY
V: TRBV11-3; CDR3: ASSLDGTYNSPLH
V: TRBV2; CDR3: ASSGDRGSNYGYT
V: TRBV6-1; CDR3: ASSVGRGYEQY
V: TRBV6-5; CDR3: ASSYSSQQGGETQY
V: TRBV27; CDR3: ASSPLQGFYGYT
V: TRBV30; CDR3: AWSRRALSPQH
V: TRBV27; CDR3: ASSYRQGNTEAF
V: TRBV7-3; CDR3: ASSSGQAEKLF
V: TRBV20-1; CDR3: SARVAGGETQY
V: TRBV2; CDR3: ASSTRQVEAF
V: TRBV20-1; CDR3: SAIRAGSDNEQF
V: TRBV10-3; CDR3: AIKGAEFNSPLH
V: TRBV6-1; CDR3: PSSEGLNTEAF
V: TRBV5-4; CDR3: ASSPKGTGPYGYT
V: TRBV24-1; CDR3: ATSDPRGTNEQF
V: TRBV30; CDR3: AWRLAGATDTQY
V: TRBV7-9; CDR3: ASSLDLNGYT
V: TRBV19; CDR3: ASSTGISNQPQH
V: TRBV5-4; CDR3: ASSRGLTLQETQY